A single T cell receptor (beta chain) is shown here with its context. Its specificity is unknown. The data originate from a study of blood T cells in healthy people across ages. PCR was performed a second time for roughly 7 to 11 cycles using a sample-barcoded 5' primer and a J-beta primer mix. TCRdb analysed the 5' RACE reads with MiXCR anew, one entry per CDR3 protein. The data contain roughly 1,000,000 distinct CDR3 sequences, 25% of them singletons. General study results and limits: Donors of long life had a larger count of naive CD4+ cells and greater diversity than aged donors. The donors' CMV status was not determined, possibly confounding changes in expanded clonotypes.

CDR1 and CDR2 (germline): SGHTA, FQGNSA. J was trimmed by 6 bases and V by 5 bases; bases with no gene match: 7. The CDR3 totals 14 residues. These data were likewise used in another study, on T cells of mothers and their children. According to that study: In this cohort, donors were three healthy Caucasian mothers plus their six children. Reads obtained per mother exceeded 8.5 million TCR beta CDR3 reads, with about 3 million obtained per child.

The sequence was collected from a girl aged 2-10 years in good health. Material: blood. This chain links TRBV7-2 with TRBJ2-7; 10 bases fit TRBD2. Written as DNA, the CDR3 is TGTGCCAGCAGCAATAGCGGGGGGTATTCCGAGCAGTACTTC. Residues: CASSNSGGYSEQYF.